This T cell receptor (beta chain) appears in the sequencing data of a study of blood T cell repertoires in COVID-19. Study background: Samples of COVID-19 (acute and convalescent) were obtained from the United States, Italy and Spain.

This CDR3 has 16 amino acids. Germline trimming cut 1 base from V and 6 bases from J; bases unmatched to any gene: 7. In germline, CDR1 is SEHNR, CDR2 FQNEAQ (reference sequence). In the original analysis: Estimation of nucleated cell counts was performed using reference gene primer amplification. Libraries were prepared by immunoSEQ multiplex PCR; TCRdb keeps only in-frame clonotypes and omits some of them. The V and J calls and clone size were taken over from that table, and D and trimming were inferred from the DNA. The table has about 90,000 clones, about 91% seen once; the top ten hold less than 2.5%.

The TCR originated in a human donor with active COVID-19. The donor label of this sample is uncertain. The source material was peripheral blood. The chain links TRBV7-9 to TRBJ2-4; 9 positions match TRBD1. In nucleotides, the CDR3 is TGTGCCAGCAGCTTAGTTGGGACAGGGTGGGCAAACATTCAGTACTTC. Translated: CASSLVGTGWANIQYF. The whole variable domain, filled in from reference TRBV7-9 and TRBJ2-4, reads DTGVSQNPRHKITKRGQNVTFRCDPISEHNRLYWYRQTLGQGPEFLTYFQNEAQLEKSRLLSDRFSAERPKGSFSTLEIQRTEQGDSAMYLCASSLVGTGWANIQYFGAGTRLSVL.